This T cell receptor beta chain was profiled in a study of T cells in Graves' hyperthyroidism and ophthalmopathy. There are 14 residues in the CDR3. Germline CDR1 and CDR2: LGHDT and YNNKEL (reference sequence). The V and J ends lost 0 bases and 5 bases respectively, with 7 bases between them. This sample holds PBMCs from less than 13 ml fresh peripheral blood. TCR beta CDR3 region amplification was performed from RNA transcripts. A first-round RT-PCR of the TCR CDR3 used the HTBI primer set. Via MiXCR, TCRdb re-called the multiplex PCR reads, giving one row per CDR3 protein. The sample has around 690,000 distinct CDR3 sequences, roughly 17% seen once.

This receptor was taken from a man between 45 and 60 years old with Graves' hyperthyroidism. The sequenced sample consisted of blood. The J gene is TRBJ2-2, the V gene TRBV3-1, with D possibly matching TRBD2 (5 bases). DNA for the CDR3: TGTGCCAGCAGCCAAGATCGGGAAACCGGGGAGCTGTTTTTT. Translation: CASSQDRETGELFF.